What follows is one TCR beta chain and its context. Germline V lookup: CDR1 MNHEY, CDR2 SMNVEV (reference sequence). Deletions cut 6 bases from V and 11 bases from J, with 16 bases between. This CDR3 region has 12 residues. The data were obtained in a study of blood T cell repertoires in COVID-19. Across the study: Sites in the United States, Italy and Spain provided acute and convalescent COVID-19 samples.

Study processing details: Reference gene primer amplification in the assay estimated nucleated cell counts. Only in-frame clones appear in the TCRdb table, and some are missing; sequencing was by immunoSEQ multiplex PCR. For V, J and clone size, that table is used; D and trimming come from the DNA. The data show around 69,000 clones, 70% to 90% seen once. This chain uses TRBV27 with TRBJ1-2, with D perhaps TRBD1 (5 bases). This clonotype was obtained from a man aged 45-60 years with acute or convalescent COVID-19. Material: peripheral blood. This CDR3 is CASRTGQKGYTF. The DNA for the CDR3 is TGTGCCAGCAGAACCGGCCAAAAGGGGTACACCTTC.